These T cell receptor beta chains were read from a single sample in a study of shared clonotypes between healthy human individuals. This table comes from immunoSEQ multiplex PCR, and its TCRdb copy is limited to in-frame clones, with some not included. This sample yields over a million clones, of which roughly 97% are seen a single time; more than 0.9% belongs to the top ten. Source material: naive CD4+ T cells sorted from blood. The receptors stem from a man between 25 and 39 years old in good health. CDR3s include the opening cysteine and the closing phenylalanine or tryptophan. Each record gives: D gene, J gene, CDR3 length, V gene, clone size, CDR3 DNA, CDR3 protein. D genes are given only for firm matches. Not every row has a clone size; where given, it reads once, few, many or a size class.

d_gene: NA
j_gene: TRBJ2-4
len: 14
v_gene: TRBV30
abundance: NA
CDR3nt: TGTGCCTGGAGTGTAGGAGCCGGCGGAAACATTCAGTACTTC
CDR3aa: CAWSVGAGGNIQYF

d_gene: TRBD2
j_gene: TRBJ2-2
len: 16
v_gene: TRBV9
abundance: NA
CDR3nt: TGTGCCAGCAGCGTTGAGGGAGGGACGAACACCGGGGAGCTGTTTTTT
CDR3aa: CASSVEGGTNTGELFF

d_gene: NA
j_gene: TRBJ2-2
len: 23
v_gene: TRBV14
abundance: NA
CDR3nt: TGTGCCAGCAGCCCGTCTATGCCGTCGCCAGGCAACCTAGTCGGAATGAACACCGGGGAGCTGTTTTTT
CDR3aa: CASSPSMPSPGNLVGMNTGELFF

d_gene: TRBD2
j_gene: TRBJ2-1
len: 19
v_gene: TRBV7-6
abundance: NA
CDR3nt: TGTGCCAGCAGCTTAATAGGTCTGGTCGGGCTAGCGGGGGCGGGTGAGCAGTTCTTC
CDR3aa: CASSLIGLVGLAGAGEQFF

d_gene: NA
j_gene: TRBJ2-3
len: 15
v_gene: TRBV7-9
abundance: NA
CDR3nt: TGTGCCAGCAGCTTCCTACAGGGCCACACAGATACGCAGTATTTT
CDR3aa: CASSFLQGHTDTQYF

d_gene: NA
j_gene: TRBJ2-7
len: 11
v_gene: TRBV20-1
abundance: NA
CDR3nt: TGCAGTGCGGGCCCAGGGTACGAGCAGTACTTC
CDR3aa: CSAGPGYEQYF

d_gene: TRBD2
j_gene: TRBJ2-7
len: 15
v_gene: TRBV7-2
abundance: NA
CDR3nt: TGTGCCAGCAGCTTAGGTTCTAGCGGTACCTACGAGCAGTACTTC
CDR3aa: CASSLGSSGTYEQYF

d_gene: NA
j_gene: TRBJ1-2
len: 12
v_gene: TRBV28
abundance: NA
CDR3nt: TGTGCCAGCACCCCAAGGGGCGATGGCTACACCTTC
CDR3aa: CASTPRGDGYTF

d_gene: NA
j_gene: TRBJ2-1
len: 13
v_gene: TRBV7-6
abundance: NA
CDR3nt: TGTGCCAGCAGCTTCTTAGTACACAATGAGCAGTTCTTC
CDR3aa: CASSFLVHNEQFF

d_gene: TRBD1
j_gene: TRBJ1-2
len: 14
v_gene: TRBV5-4
abundance: NA
CDR3nt: TGTGCCAGCAGCTTGTCGACAGGGGGCAATGGCTACACCTTC
CDR3aa: CASSLSTGGNGYTF

d_gene: NA
j_gene: TRBJ1-3
len: 12
v_gene: TRBV5-4
abundance: NA
CDR3nt: TGTGCCAGCAGCTTGGACGGAAACACCATATATTTT
CDR3aa: CASSLDGNTIYF

d_gene: TRBD1
j_gene: TRBJ2-3
len: 14
v_gene: TRBV2
abundance: once
CDR3nt: TGTGCCAGCGTAGAGGGGGCCGGCACAGATACGCAGTATTTT
CDR3aa: CASVEGAGTDTQYF

d_gene: NA
j_gene: TRBJ2-7
len: 12
v_gene: TRBV28
abundance: NA
CDR3nt: TGTGCCAGCAGTTTGGCTAGCGAGACTCAGTACTTC
CDR3aa: CASSLASETQYF

d_gene: TRBD2
j_gene: TRBJ2-7
len: 15
v_gene: TRBV11-2
abundance: NA
CDR3nt: TGTGCCAGCAGCCAAATAGCGGGACCGTTTTACGAGCAGTACTTC
CDR3aa: CASSQIAGPFYEQYF

d_gene: NA
j_gene: TRBJ1-4
len: 14
v_gene: TRBV18
abundance: NA
CDR3nt: TGTGCCAGCTCACCACTTGCAACTAATGAAAAACTGTTTTTT
CDR3aa: CASSPLATNEKLFF

d_gene: TRBD1
j_gene: TRBJ2-6
len: 14
v_gene: TRBV6-1
abundance: NA
CDR3nt: TGTGCCAGCAGGACAGGGGCTGGGGCCAACGTCCTGACTTTC
CDR3aa: CASRTGAGANVLTF

d_gene: NA
j_gene: TRBJ2-7
len: 13
v_gene: TRBV27
abundance: NA
CDR3nt: TGTGCCAGCAGTTTATGGGGGAGCTACGAGCAGTACTTC
CDR3aa: CASSLWGSYEQYF

d_gene: TRBD1
j_gene: TRBJ2-7
len: 13
v_gene: TRBV10-1
abundance: NA
CDR3nt: TGCGCCAGCAGTGGGACAGGGAACCACGAGCAGTACTTC
CDR3aa: CASSGTGNHEQYF

d_gene: TRBD1
j_gene: TRBJ1-2
len: 15
v_gene: TRBV27
abundance: once
CDR3nt: TGTGCCAGCAGTTTAATTAGGGACAGCGCGCATGGCTACACCTTC
CDR3aa: CASSLIRDSAHGYTF

d_gene: TRBD2
j_gene: TRBJ2-2
len: 15
v_gene: TRBV7-2
abundance: NA
CDR3nt: TGTGCCAGGCCGAAGAGCGGGATTAACACCGGGGAGCTGTTTTTT
CDR3aa: CARPKSGINTGELFF

d_gene: NA
j_gene: TRBJ2-2
len: 15
v_gene: TRBV30
abundance: NA
CDR3nt: TGTGCCTGGAGTGCCCCTCCCCCGAACACCGGGGAGCTGTTTTTT
CDR3aa: CAWSAPPPNTGELFF

d_gene: TRBD1
j_gene: TRBJ2-7
len: 16
v_gene: TRBV9
abundance: NA
CDR3nt: TGTGCCAGCAGCGGAGCCTCCGGGACAGGGACCTACGAGCAGTACTTC
CDR3aa: CASSGASGTGTYEQYF

d_gene: NA
j_gene: TRBJ2-2
len: 13
v_gene: TRBV6-5
abundance: NA
CDR3nt: TGTGCCAGCACACCCCAGGTGGGCGGGGAGCTGTTTTTT
CDR3aa: CASTPQVGGELFF

d_gene: NA
j_gene: TRBJ1-3
len: 13
v_gene: TRBV11-2
abundance: NA
CDR3nt: TGTGCCAGCAGCCCGTCGGCGGGAAACACCATATATTTT
CDR3aa: CASSPSAGNTIYF

d_gene: TRBD2
j_gene: TRBJ2-7
len: 18
v_gene: TRBV15
abundance: NA
CDR3nt: TGTGCCACCAGCAGAGAGGGACTAGCGGGAGAACGGAACTACGAGCAGTACTTC
CDR3aa: CATSREGLAGERNYEQYF

d_gene: TRBD2
j_gene: TRBJ2-3
len: 15
v_gene: TRBV11-3
abundance: NA
CDR3nt: TGTGCCAGCAGCTTATCCCTAGCGGGTGCAGATACGCAGTATTTT
CDR3aa: CASSLSLAGADTQYF

d_gene: NA
j_gene: TRBJ1-2
len: 15
v_gene: TRBV7-9
abundance: NA
CDR3nt: TGTGCCAGCAGCTTGGCGGGACGTCTTAACTATGGCTACACCTTC
CDR3aa: CASSLAGRLNYGYTF

d_gene: NA
j_gene: TRBJ1-5
len: 14
v_gene: TRBV2
abundance: NA
CDR3nt: TGTGCCAGCAGTGTCCAGGGGTTGGGTCAGCCCCAGCATTTT
CDR3aa: CASSVQGLGQPQHF

d_gene: TRBD1
j_gene: TRBJ2-2
len: 17
v_gene: TRBV5-4
abundance: NA
CDR3nt: TGTGCCAGCAGCCGGGACAGCTCGGGACGGAACACCGGGGAGCTGTTTTTT
CDR3aa: CASSRDSSGRNTGELFF

d_gene: NA
j_gene: TRBJ1-5
len: 18
v_gene: TRBV2
abundance: NA
CDR3nt: TGTGCCAGCAGCTCGACTGCCGGACAGATTTTAGCCTATCAGCCCCAGCATTTT
CDR3aa: CASSSTAGQILAYQPQHF

d_gene: NA
j_gene: TRBJ2-7
len: 15
v_gene: TRBV6-5
abundance: NA
CDR3nt: TGTGCCAGCAGTAGCCCTGGACGGAGCTCCTACGAGCAGTACTTC
CDR3aa: CASSSPGRSSYEQYF

d_gene: NA
j_gene: TRBJ2-1
len: 15
v_gene: TRBV29-1
abundance: NA
CDR3nt: TGCAGCGCCCGGGCATCCGGCGGAACCTACAATGAGCAGTTCTTC
CDR3aa: CSARASGGTYNEQFF

d_gene: TRBD1
j_gene: TRBJ1-5
len: 16
v_gene: TRBV10-3
abundance: NA
CDR3nt: TGTGCCATCAGTGAGTCGTCGGGACAGGGGAATCAGCCCCAGCATTTT
CDR3aa: CAISESSGQGNQPQHF

d_gene: NA
j_gene: TRBJ2-3
len: 16
v_gene: TRBV15
abundance: once
CDR3nt: TGTGCCACCAGCAGGGGGACTCTTACTTTCACAGATACGCAGTATTTT
CDR3aa: CATSRGTLTFTDTQYF

d_gene: TRBD2
j_gene: TRBJ2-1
len: 15
v_gene: TRBV19
abundance: NA
CDR3nt: TGTGCCAGTAGTACTACTAGCGGGAGGGCAAATGAGCAGTTCTTC
CDR3aa: CASSTTSGRANEQFF

d_gene: NA
j_gene: TRBJ2-7
len: 15
v_gene: TRBV4-1
abundance: NA
CDR3nt: TGCGCCAGCAGCCAAGATCTTGTGACGCTACAAAGACAGTACTTC
CDR3aa: CASSQDLVTLQRQYF

d_gene: TRBD1
j_gene: TRBJ1-5
len: 15
v_gene: TRBV18
abundance: NA
CDR3nt: TGTGCCAGCTCACCTTCGACAGGGTTACATCAGCCCCAGCATTTT
CDR3aa: CASSPSTGLHQPQHF

d_gene: TRBD2
j_gene: TRBJ2-1
len: 16
v_gene: TRBV4-3
abundance: NA
CDR3nt: TGCGCCAGCAGCCAAGCCATAGCGGGAGCCTACAATGAGCAGTTCTTC
CDR3aa: CASSQAIAGAYNEQFF

d_gene: NA
j_gene: TRBJ1-2
len: 12
v_gene: TRBV19
abundance: few
CDR3nt: TGTGCCAGTAGCTCACCAAACTATGGCTACACCTTC
CDR3aa: CASSSPNYGYTF

d_gene: NA
j_gene: TRBJ2-7
len: 11
v_gene: TRBV10-1
abundance: NA
CDR3nt: TGCAAAAGAGACAGGACCTACGAGCAGTACTTC
CDR3aa: CKRDRTYEQYF

d_gene: NA
j_gene: TRBJ2-2
len: 16
v_gene: TRBV28
abundance: NA
CDR3nt: TGTGCCAGCAGTTTATCCGTTGGACTACCCACCGGGGAGCTGTTTTTT
CDR3aa: CASSLSVGLPTGELFF

d_gene: NA
j_gene: TRBJ1-1
len: 14
v_gene: TRBV7-9
abundance: NA
CDR3nt: TGTGCCAGCAGCCTCCGGGGCACAAACACTGAAGCTTTCTTT
CDR3aa: CASSLRGTNTEAFF

d_gene: TRBD1
j_gene: TRBJ1-5
len: 16
v_gene: TRBV10-3
abundance: NA
CDR3nt: TGTGCCATCAGCGGTTCAGGGGGGGCAAACAATCAGCCCCAGCATTTT
CDR3aa: CAISGSGGANNQPQHF

d_gene: NA
j_gene: TRBJ2-5
len: 13
v_gene: TRBV7-9
abundance: NA
CDR3nt: TGTGCCAGCAGCTTAGGTGGAAGGGAGACCCAGTACTTC
CDR3aa: CASSLGGRETQYF

d_gene: NA
j_gene: TRBJ2-2
len: 19
v_gene: TRBV28
abundance: NA
CDR3nt: TGTGCCAGCAGACCCTCGGCAGCTTCATATGAAGTGAACACCGGGGAGCTGTTTTTT
CDR3aa: CASRPSAASYEVNTGELFF

d_gene: NA
j_gene: TRBJ2-2
len: 15
v_gene: TRBV7-6
abundance: NA
CDR3nt: TGTGCCAGCAGCTTAGGAATGCCGAACACCGGGGAGCTGTTTTTT
CDR3aa: CASSLGMPNTGELFF

d_gene: NA
j_gene: TRBJ1-1
len: 14
v_gene: TRBV7-3
abundance: once
CDR3nt: TGTGCCAGCAGCGGGGGAGGTTCGAACACTGAAGCTTTCTTT
CDR3aa: CASSGGGSNTEAFF

d_gene: NA
j_gene: TRBJ2-7
len: 12
v_gene: TRBV5-1
abundance: NA
CDR3nt: TGCGCCAGCAGCTACCAGAGTTCCGAGCAGTACTTC
CDR3aa: CASSYQSSEQYF

d_gene: NA
j_gene: TRBJ1-2
len: 19
v_gene: TRBV5-4
abundance: NA
CDR3nt: TGTGCCAGCAGCTTGGATATCGGGGGCGCCCCCCTGGCTAACTATGGCTACACCTTC
CDR3aa: CASSLDIGGAPLANYGYTF